This T cell receptor beta chain originates from a study of PD-1 blockade in mismatch repair-deficient tumors (dated by TCRdb to about 2017). Regarding the study in general: The trial enrolled some 82 consecutive patients with approximately eleven mismatch repair-deficient cancer types between September 2013 and 2016, all previously treated and progressing. Tumor-associated T cell clones in the peripheral blood of patients responding to PD-1 blockade were tracked using deep sequencing of TCR CDR3 regions.

The paper as a whole reports these results and caveats: After pembrolizumab, tumor-resident clones, which were often undetectable in blood before treatment, expanded rapidly and then contracted, generally ahead of radiologic responses.

The library was produced with the immunoSEQ multiplex PCR assay. TCRdb re-hosts the immuneACCESS table, in-frame sequences only. Its copies lack some clones; in the studies checked, an unresolved V gene accounts for under half of them, and the cause for the rest is not known. The sample table shows roughly 110,000 clones, and about 74% are seen once. The ten largest make up 4% to 5% of the sample. Concerning this clone: The antigen it binds to is not known. It has no much larger one-base neighbor in the sample; base qualities were not kept.

For each enrolled patient, mismatch repair deficiency was established using either polymerase chain reaction or immunohistochemistry. TCR sequencing was carried out for three patients who responded to pembrolizumab therapy. The phase II trial prospectively tested pembrolizumab PD-1 blockade in advanced mismatch repair-deficient cancers regardless of tissue of origin. Peripheral blood T cell samples were serially collected before and at multiple times after PD-1 blockade was started. Blood sampling time points were reported as weeks after the first dose of pembrolizumab. The germline V gene (reference sequence) gives CDR1 as MNHNY and CDR2 as SVGAGI. From its cysteine to its phenylalanine, the CDR3 spans 11 amino acids. Only the CDR3 part of the read is kept: 33 bases, read in frame from the first base. V is clipped by 0 bases and J by 8 bases, and the sequence between their germline boundaries is 4 bases long.

The sequencing used peripheral blood, collected just over 59 weeks after starting pembrolizumab. The rearrangement joined TRBV6-6 to TRBJ1-1, with no confident D gene call. This clonotype was obtained from an adult with mismatch repair-deficient cancer. The encoded CDR3 is CASSYSIEAFF. The DNA sequence is as follows: TGTGCCAGCAGTTACTCGATAGAAGCTTTCTTT.